The 24 T cell receptor beta chains reported below all come from one sample, sequenced in a study of T cells after yellow fever vaccination. MiXCR was run by TCRdb on the 5' RACE reads, yielding one entry per CDR3 protein. The data show about 230,000 distinct CDR3 sequences, roughly 6.2% seen once. This specimen consisted of CD4+ T cells sorted from PBMCs, obtained on the day of the yellow fever booster vaccination. All receptors come from a man aged 30-40 years who received the YFV17D yellow fever vaccine.

This clonotype showed up just a few times. As DNA, the CDR3 is TGCGCCAGCAGCTCTCCCCAAAGTCCCGGGGCCAACGTCCTGACTTTC. It translates to CASSSPQSPGANVLTF. This chain uses TRBV5-1 with TRBJ2-6; D ambiguous. The CDR3 is 16 residues long. Trimming removed 3 bases from V and 4 bases from J, with 14 bases in between. CDR1 is SGHRS and CDR2 is YFSETQ in the germline V gene.

This chain connects TRBV4-3 to TRBJ1-6; 10 nucleotides agree with TRBD1. The CDR3 has 18 amino acids. The trim removed 4 bases at V and 10 bases at J, leaving 16 bases unmatched. Per germline, CDR1 LGHNA and CDR2 YSLEER. The CDR3, as DNA: TGCGCCAGCAGCCCTTCTTCCTCGGGACAGGGGATGGTGTCACCCCTCCACTTT. This translates into CASSPSSSGQGMVSPLHF.

Ten or more counts support this clonotype. V gene TRBV5-1 combines with J gene TRBJ2-5; 9 nucleotides agree with TRBD2. Trimming took 0 bases from V and 2 from J; bases not matched to a gene: 2. The germline CDR1 and CDR2 sequences are SGHRS and YFSETQ. The length of the CDR3 is 15 residues. The CDR3 reads CASSLVLAGQETQYF. CDR3 nucleotide sequence: TGCGCCAGCAGCTTGGTTCTAGCGGGACAAGAGACCCAGTACTTC.

A few counts support this clonotype. J is TRBJ2-3 and V is TRBV20-1; 11 bases agree with TRBD2. The CDR3 runs 16 residues. Unmatched junction bases numbered 11, after V lost 3 bases and J lost 6 bases. Germline CDR1 reads DFQATT; CDR2 reads SNEGSKA (reference sequence). The CDR3: CSARGTSGNVLDTQYF. The CDR3 nucleotides are TGCAGTGCTAGGGGGACTAGCGGTAATGTTCTGGATACGCAGTATTTT.

The chain is built from TRBV5-1 and TRBJ2-3, with D perhaps matching TRBD1 (5 bases). Germline V lookup: CDR1 SGHRS, CDR2 YFSETQ. Trimming took 0 bases from V and 5 from J, leaving 16 bases between them. The CDR3 covers 16 residues. CDR3 amino acids: CASSLGFDQGQDTQYF. CDR3 nucleotide sequence: TGCGCCAGCAGCTTGGGATTTGACCAGGGCCAAGATACGCAGTATTTT.

V is TRBV27 and J is TRBJ1-2; no firm D call. Per the germline V gene, CDR1 is MNHEY and CDR2 is SMNVEV (reference sequence). There are 12 residues in the CDR3. The V gene lost 9 bases and the J gene lost 4 bases, with 12 bases spanning the gap. The CDR3 region is CASGRPSYGYTF. The CDR3 DNA reads as TGTGCCAGTGGCCGGCCAAGCTATGGCTACACCTTC.

The chain is built from TRBV6-2 or TRBV6-3 and TRBJ2-2; 7 nucleotides align to TRBD1. CDR3 size: 15 residues. Germline CDR1 reads MNHEY; CDR2 reads SVGEGT. V dropped 6 bases and J dropped 2; count of bases not matched to a gene: 6. CDR3 region: CASSHRGRNTGELFF. As DNA, the CDR3 is TGTGCCAGCAGCCACAGGGGACGTAACACCGGGGAGCTGTTTTTT.

The rearrangement joins TRBV2 to TRBJ2-7; 10 bases are a match to TRBD2. The V and J ends lost 3 bases and 0 bases, in that order; junction bases with no gene match: 2. The CDR3 consists of 15 residues. Germline V gene data show CDR1 as SNHLY and CDR2 as FYNNEI. CDR3 in amino acids: CASSEGLALSYEQYF. CDR3 coding DNA: TGTGCCAGCAGTGAGGGACTAGCGCTCTCCTACGAGCAGTACTTC.

This clonotype has ten or more counts. The J gene is TRBJ2-7, the V gene TRBV7-2, with no clear D. Trimming shortened V by 4 bases and J by 3 bases, and 10 bases separated the two germline ends. The germline V gene has CDR1 SGHTA and CDR2 FQGNSA. CDR3 size: 13 residues. The CDR3 region has the DNA TGTGCCAGCAGCTCTGATGATGGCTACGAGCAGTACTTC. Translated, it gives CASSSDDGYEQYF. Full variable domain (rest looked up from reference TRBV7-2 and TRBJ2-7): GAGVSQSPSNKVTEKGKDVELRCDPISGHTALYWYRQSLGQGLEFLIYFQGNSAPDKSGLPSDRFSAERTGGSVSTLTIQRTQQEDSAVYLCASSSDDGYEQYFGPGTRLTVT.

This clonotype was found many times. V and J are TRBV29-1 and TRBJ2-5, with TRBD1 matching 7 bases. Germline values: CDR1 SQVTM, CDR2 ANQGSEA. The CDR3 spans 16 residues. The J segment lost 5 bases and the V segment lost 0 bases, leaving 12 bases of the junction unmatched. CDR3 bases: TGCAGCGTTGAAGACACAGGGGTAGGGGGTGGGGAGACCCAGTACTTC. As protein: CSVEDTGVGGGETQYF.

This clonotype was picked up a small number of times. This sequence joins TRBV10-3 and TRBJ2-3, with D perhaps TRBD1 (6 bases). Germline-derived CDR1 and CDR2 are ENHRY and SYGVKD. The CDR3 sequence is 13 residues long. Deletions cut 6 bases from V and 3 bases from J, with 10 bases between. The CDR3 loop is CAIRNRETDTQYF. The CDR3 DNA follows: TGTGCCATCAGGAACAGGGAAACAGATACGCAGTATTTT.

The chain uses TRBV28 and TRBJ1-1, with D maybe TRBD1 (6 bases). The length of the CDR3 is 14 residues. The germline gives CDR1 MDHEN, CDR2 SYDVKM. Trimming removed 5 bases from V and 4 bases from J, with 14 bases in between. The CDR3 loop reads CASSEGGGSTEAFF. The CDR3 nucleotides read TGTGCCAGCAGTGAGGGGGGAGGGAGCACTGAAGCTTTCTTT.

This clonotype has only a few counts. This sequence joins TRBV6-1 and TRBJ2-7, with TRBD2 matching 7 bases. In germline, CDR1 is MNHNS, CDR2 SASEGT. This CDR3 spans 17 amino acids. J gave up 4 bases and V 5 bases, and 17 bases lay outside the gene matches. CDR3 nucleotide sequence: TGTGCCAGCAGTCTCCCCAGCGGAAACCAGCGGGGTTACGAGCAGTACTTC. Its protein product is CASSLPSGNQRGYEQYF.

The table lists this clonotype with many counts. V is TRBV21-1 and J is TRBJ1-1; the DNA was not compared with TRBD1, the D call given in the table. TRBV21-1 constitutes a pseudogene. This CDR3 contains 14 residues. In DNA form, the CDR3 reads TGTGCCAGCAGCAAGAGAGGGGTCGGGACTGAAGCTTTCTTT. This codes for CASSKRGVGTEAFF.

This sequence joins TRBV5-1 and TRBJ2-1, with D maybe TRBD1 (6 bases). CDR3 length equals 13 residues. Trimming took 7 bases from V and 5 from J, leaving 13 bases between them. CDR1 is SGHRS and CDR2 is YFSETQ in the germline V gene. The CDR3 nucleotides are TGCGCCAGCGGTGGACAGACCAACAATGAGCAGTTCTTC. It codes for CASGGQTNNEQFF.

The rearrangement links TRBV20-1 to TRBJ1-2; 9 bases are shared with TRBD1. V lost 3 bases and J lost 5; bases outside the gene matches: 10. CDR1 and CDR2 (germline): DFQATT, SNEGSKA (reference sequence). The length of the CDR3 is 15 residues. The CDR3 bases are TGCAGTGCTAGGGGGGCCGGGACAGGGTTATATGGCTACACCTTC. This codes for CSARGAGTGLYGYTF.

Ten or more counts support this clonotype. The chain joins TRBV12-3 or TRBV12-4 to TRBJ1-5; 7 positions match TRBD1. The length of the CDR3 is 15 residues. Germline trimming cut 7 bases from V and 4 bases from J; bases unmatched to any gene: 10. The CDR3 here is CASNLADRMNQPQHF. The CDR3, as DNA: TGTGCCAGCAACCTGGCGGACAGGATGAATCAGCCCCAGCATTTT.

The chain has TRBV7-3 and TRBJ2-3; 12 bases are shared with TRBD2. Germline loops: CDR1 SGHTA, CDR2 FQGTGA. The CDR3 sequence is 14 residues long. Losses at the gene ends were 5 bases for V and 11 bases for J; bases not matched to a gene: 8. This CDR3 is CASSTSTSGRQQYF. CDR3 sequence (DNA): TGTGCCAGCAGCACCTCGACTAGCGGGAGACAGCAGTATTTT.

The chain is built from TRBV18 and TRBJ2-6; 9 bases fit TRBD1. Germline trimming cut 3 bases from V and 0 bases from J; bases unmatched to any gene: 6. The germline V gene has CDR1 KGHSH and CDR2 LQKENI. The CDR3 is made up of 18 amino acids. CDR3 coding DNA: TGTGCCAGCTCACCGGCCGGGACAGGGTACTCTGGGGCCAACGTCCTGACTTTC. As protein: CASSPAGTGYSGANVLTF.

Ten or more counts support this clonotype. V usage is TRBV9 and J usage is TRBJ2-3, with D uncertain. The germline CDR1 and CDR2 sequences are SGDLS and YYNGEE. CDR3 size: 13 residues. V was pared by 6 bases and J by 5 bases, with 13 bases between. CDR3 DNA: TGTGCCAGCACCGTTAACCTAGGAGATACGCAGTATTTT. It yields the protein CASTVNLGDTQYF.

This clonotype was seen a handful of times. The chain couples TRBV7-2 to TRBJ2-3; D not certain. CDR1 is SGHTA, CDR2 FQGNSA, per germline. Trimming stripped 3 bases from V and 6 bases from J, with 10 bases between. The CDR3 sequence is 13 residues long. The CDR3: CASSLPETDTQYF. CDR3 DNA sequence: TGTGCCAGCAGCTTGCCAGAGACTGATACGCAGTATTTT.

CDR3 amino acids: CASSPRPLGGRRGWTEAFF. The CDR3 DNA sequence: TGTGCCAGCAGTCCCCGGCCCCTCGGGGGTAGGAGGGGTTGGACTGAAGCTTTCTTT. The rearrangement joins TRBV12-3 or TRBV12-4 to TRBJ1-1, with a weak D call TRBD1 (5 bases). This CDR3 is built from 19 residues. Trimming cost V 5 bases and J 5 bases, with 30 bases left between them.

The chain joins TRBV20-1 to TRBJ2-7, with D uncertain. The CDR3 consists of 14 residues. CDR1 and CDR2 from the germline V gene are DFQATT and SNEGSKA (reference sequence). Trimming took off 0 bases at V and 1 base at J, with 10 bases between the two ends. The CDR3: CSARDRRRSYEQYF. The DNA for the CDR3 is TGCAGTGCTAGAGACAGACGCCGTTCCTACGAGCAGTACTTC.

This chain connects TRBV20-1 to TRBJ2-5; D remains ambiguous. CDR1 and CDR2 from the germline V gene are DFQATT and SNEGSKA (reference sequence). This CDR3 is 12 amino acids long. The CDR3 DNA reads TGCAGCCACCGCGGTTCAAAAGAGACCCAGTACTTC. This sequence encodes CSHRGSKETQYF.